This is a list of T cell receptor beta chains from one sample in a study of T-cell memory formation after mild COVID-19. TCRdb re-derived calls from the 5' RACE reads in MiXCR, one entry per CDR3 protein. In the table there are roughly 620,000 distinct CDR3 sequences, about a sixth of which are singletons. Sequencing was carried out using PBMCs or a T cell subset sorted from them (not recorded which). Receptors were obtained from an adult woman who had mild COVID-19 (a few samples of this study predate the infection). Cell type and time point are not known. CDR3s include the opening cysteine and the closing phenylalanine or tryptophan. A D gene is named only where the DNA matches it firmly. Expanded clones are given a class, and other clones once, few, many or no size at all.

>TRBJ2-1|few|TRBD1|TRBV6-6
TGTGCCAGCAAGGCAGGGGGCTGGTCCTACAATGAGCAGTTCTTC
CASKAGGWSYNEQFF
>TRBJ2-1|few|TRBD2|TRBV6-2/TRBV6-3
TGTGCCAGCGGGTCTACGGGACTAGCGGAGCACTACAATGAGCAGTTCTTC
CASGSTGLAEHYNEQFF
>TRBJ1-5|-|-|TRBV9
TGTGCCAGCAGCCCGGACGAAGGGGGAAGGCCCCAGCATTTT
CASSPDEGGRPQHF
>TRBJ2-1|few|-|TRBV20-1
TGCAGTGCTAGGGTGGAGGGAAGCTACAATGAGCAGTTCTTC
CSARVEGSYNEQFF
>TRBJ2-7|few|-|TRBV3-1
TGTGCCAGCAGCCAAGCTGTGACATCTAAACACGAGCAGTACTTC
CASSQAVTSKHEQYF
>TRBJ1-2|-|-|TRBV10-2
TGCGCCAGCAGTACACGGGACTATGGCTACACCTTC
CASSTRDYGYTF
>TRBJ1-2|few|-|TRBV7-2
TGTGCCAGCAGCTTAGGGCCGGGGGCGGATGGCTACACCTTC
CASSLGPGADGYTF
>TRBJ2-7|few|TRBD1|TRBV4-1
TGCGCCAGCAGCCAAGACTCCGGGACAGCCTACGAGCAGTACTTC
CASSQDSGTAYEQYF
>TRBJ1-6|few|-|TRBV7-9
TGTGCCAGCAGCTTGACCCCGGGACTCGGTTCCTATAATTCACCCCTCCACTTT
CASSLTPGLGSYNSPLHF
>TRBJ2-5|-|TRBD1|TRBV12-3/TRBV12-4
TGTGCCAGCAGCCCGACAGGGGGGGGGACCCAGTACTTC
CASSPTGGGTQYF
>TRBJ2-3|few|TRBD2|TRBV5-1
TGCGCCAGCAGCCGACTAGCGGGGGCCAGCACAGATACGCAGTATTTT
CASSRLAGASTDTQYF
>TRBJ1-1|few|-|TRBV20-1
TGCAGTGCCCCTACTTTCACTGAAGCTTTCTTT
CSAPTFTEAFF
>TRBJ2-1|-|-|TRBV24-1
TGTGCCACCAGGGGACCATCCGAGTACAATGAGCAGTTCTTC
CATRGPSEYNEQFF
>TRBJ1-2|few|-|TRBV7-9
TGTGCCAGCACGGGGGGCGATGGCTACACCTTC
CASTGGDGYTF
>TRBJ2-3|few|TRBD1|TRBV5-1
TGCGCCAGCAGCCTATACTACAGGGGAAGCACAGATACGCAGTATTTT
CASSLYYRGSTDTQYF
>TRBJ2-1|-|-|TRBV14
TGTGCCAGCAGCCAAGGGGGGACCTACAATGAGCAGTTCTTC
CASSQGGTYNEQFF
>TRBJ2-7|few|-|TRBV12-3/TRBV12-4
TGTGCCAGCAGTACACTACAGGGCACCTACGAGCAGTACTTC
CASSTLQGTYEQYF
>TRBJ2-7|-|-|TRBV27
TGTGCCAGCAGTCAGAGGGACAACTCCTACGAGCAGTACTTC
CASSQRDNSYEQYF
>TRBJ2-7|few|-|TRBV9
TGTGCCAGCAGCGTAGCCTCCGGGGAATCCTACGAGCAGTACTTC
CASSVASGESYEQYF
>TRBJ2-4|-|-|TRBV6-6
TGTGCCAGCAGTTACTACGGGGGGCTCGCGGGAGCCAAAAACATTCAGTACTTC
CASSYYGGLAGAKNIQYF
>TRBJ2-2|-|-|TRBV18
TGTGCCAGCTCACCGGGCCGTAGGGACACCGGGGAGCTGTTTTTT
CASSPGRRDTGELFF
>TRBJ1-4|-|-|TRBV12-3/TRBV12-4
TGTGCCAGCAAGGAACAGGAAACTAATGAAAAACTGTTTTTT
CASKEQETNEKLFF
>TRBJ2-3|few|-|TRBV5-1
TGCGCCAGCAGCTTGGCGGCAGCAGCTGCAGATACGCAGTATTTT
CASSLAAAAADTQYF
>TRBJ2-1|-|TRBD2|TRBV10-3
TGTGCCATCAGCGAGGGTATTAGCGGGAGGGTGCTGTTCTTC
CAISEGISGRVLFF
>TRBJ1-1|-|TRBD1|TRBV5-5
TGTGCCAGCAGCTTGGAGACAGGGCTCGGTACTGAAGCTTTCTTT
CASSLETGLGTEAFF
>TRBJ1-1|few|-|TRBV9
TGTGCCAGCAGCACGACTCCGAACACTGAAGCTTTCTTT
CASSTTPNTEAFF
>TRBJ1-4|many|-|TRBV4-1
TGCGCCAGCAGCCAAGTGAGAAATCGTAATGAAAAACTGTTTTTT
CASSQVRNRNEKLFF
>TRBJ2-1|many|-|TRBV5-6
TGTGCCAGCAGCTTCAACGTCCCCAGGGTTGTCCGGGATGAGCAGTTCTTC
CASSFNVPRVVRDEQFF
>TRBJ2-5|few|-|TRBV20-1
TGCAGTGCAGGGGGGGCGCGGCCGGAGACCCAGTACTTC
CSAGGARPETQYF
>TRBJ1-5|-|-|TRBV6-1
TGTGCCAGCAGTGCCAGTGACAGAGGCAATCAGCCCCAGCATTTT
CASSASDRGNQPQHF